This T cell receptor beta chain was recovered during a study of blood T cell repertoires in COVID-19. Whole-study context: The study drew acute and convalescent COVID-19 samples from the United States, Italy and Spain. The cDNA or gDNA used as material had been derived from T cells, B-cell-depleted T cells, or PBMCs.

Authors' analysis steps: Quantification of nucleated cells was approximated via reference gene primer amplification. The data were produced by immunoSEQ multiplex PCR, yet TCRdb's version contains in-frame clones alone and is incomplete. The DNA gave D and trimming, while V, J and clone size come from that table. The sample lists some 55,000 clones, around 79% occurring once. The V end was cut by 7 bases, the J end by 2 bases, with 18 bases between. There are 16 residues in the CDR3. Germline CDR1 SGHTA, CDR2 FQGNSA. The rearrangement joins TRBV7-2 to TRBJ2-1, with D possibly TRBD2 on 6 matching bases. The clonotype originates from a man between 65 and 80 years old with active or convalescent COVID-19. The specimen sequenced was peripheral blood. The CDR3 reads CASTLSAGLTYNEQFF. The CDR3 nucleotides are TGTGCCAGCACCCTAAGTGCGGGGCTAACCTACAATGAGCAGTTCTTC.